One and the same sample provided the 6 T cell receptor beta chains below, sequenced in a study of blood T cell repertoires in COVID-19 (TCRdb year 2020). Library preparation used the immunoSEQ multiplex PCR assay. TCRdb carries this immuneACCESS record with in-frame sequences only. Its versions omit some clonotypes, under half of them owing to an unresolved V gene in the studies checked, with the rest unexplained. The sample yields under 150,000 clones; around nine tenths were counted once. The top ten clonotypes cover 8.4% of the sample. What was sequenced was peripheral blood. These receptors were taken from a woman aged 70-85 years who had recovered from COVID-19.

This clone was seen a single time. This chain joins TRBV7-2 and TRBJ2-5, with D uncertain. Germline-derived CDR1 and CDR2 are SGHTA and FQGNSA. The CDR3 is made up of 15 amino acids. Trimming left V 1 base short and J 7 bases short, with 16 bases between. The CDR3 nucleotides read TGTGCCAGCAGCTTAGAAGCGCCCCGGTATGGGACCCAGTACTTC. It is translated as CASSLEAPRYGTQYF.

The chain joins TRBV4-3 to TRBJ2-1; 12 bases align to TRBD2. The CDR3 sequence is 18 residues long. Losses at the gene ends were 3 bases for V and 5 bases for J; bases not matched to a gene: 11. The germline CDR1 and CDR2 sequences are LGHNA and YSLEER. CDR3 nucleotide sequence: TGCGCCAGCAGCCAGAGACTAGCGGGAGACTCCCGTCACAATGAGCAGTTCTTC. Translated, it gives CASSQRLAGDSRHNEQFF.

This clone has a single count. CDR3 coding DNA: TGTGCCAGCAGTTACCAACAAGAGACCCAGTACTTC. Translating gives CASSYQQETQYF. The chain uses TRBV6-2 or TRBV6-3 and TRBJ2-5; no reliable D call. CDR3 length: 12 residues. The V end lost 2 bases, the J end lost 2 bases, and 3 bases lay between the germline ends. Germline loops: CDR1 MNHEY, CDR2 SVGEGT.

The chain uses TRBV7-2 and TRBJ2-7, with 8 bases that match TRBD2. V lost 5 bases to trimming and J lost 2 bases; unmatched junction nucleotides: 5. This CDR3 is 14 amino acids long. Germline V lookup: CDR1 SGHTA, CDR2 FQGNSA. The CDR3 region is CASSPRGGPYEQYF. CDR3 in DNA: TGTGCCAGCAGCCCGCGCGGGGGGCCCTACGAGCAGTACTTC.

The rearrangement links TRBV7-2 to TRBJ1-5, with 10 nucleotides matching TRBD1. With V trimmed by 5 bases and J by 2 bases, 9 bases remained unmatched. Per germline, CDR1 SGHTA and CDR2 FQGNSA. The CDR3 spans 17 residues. CDR3 protein: CASSRHRQGAGNQPQHF. The CDR3 DNA sequence: TGTGCCAGCAGCAGACACAGACAGGGGGCGGGCAATCAGCCCCAGCATTTT. Using reference TRBV7-2 and TRBJ1-5 for the parts outside the CDR3, the full variable domain is GAGVSQSPSNKVTEKGKDVELRCDPISGHTALYWYRQSLGQGLEFLIYFQGNSAPDKSGLPSDRFSAERTGGSVSTLTIQRTQQEDSAVYLCASSRHRQGAGNQPQHFGDGTRLSIL.

The chain uses TRBV5-4 and TRBJ2-6, with D perhaps TRBD1 (5 bases). This CDR3 region has 17 residues. V lost 2 bases and J 0 bases, leaving 12 bases between the germline ends. Germline CDR1 SGHNT, CDR2 YYREEE (reference sequence). The chain's CDR3 is CASSFSQGFSGANVLTF. In DNA form, the CDR3 reads TGTGCCAGCAGCTTTAGTCAGGGTTTCTCTGGGGCCAACGTCCTGACTTTC.